Each of the 5 T cell receptor beta chains below was sequenced from the same sample in a study of cytomegalovirus exposure and HLA in healthy donors. Sequencing used immunoSEQ multiplex PCR; TCRdb keeps in-frame clones, though not all of them. The table shows about 300,000 clones, with approximately 87% occurring only once. Sequencing input: PBMCs. These receptors were obtained from a woman aged 18-29 years in good health and CMV-seronegative.

This clone was picked up one time. V gene TRBV29-1 combines with J gene TRBJ1-2, with TRBD1 matching over 7 bases. CDR1 is SQVTM, CDR2 ANQGSEA, per germline. This CDR3 has 17 residues. Trimming at V came to 2 bases and at J to 5 bases, leaving 17 bases not matched to a gene. The CDR3 coding sequence is TGCAGCGTTGAACCACGAAGGGGGCGACTAACGGGGTATGGCTACACCTTC. This sequence encodes CSVEPRRGRLTGYGYTF.

The chain combines TRBV28 with TRBJ2-1, with 10 positions matching TRBD2. The germline gives CDR1 MDHEN, CDR2 SYDVKM. Unmatched junction bases numbered 12, after V lost 1 base and J lost 9 bases. The CDR3 extends over 17 amino acids. The CDR3 DNA reads TGTGCCAGCAGTTTATCTAGGGCTAGCGGGAGAAAGGGTGAGCAGTTCTTC. Its translation is CASSLSRASGRKGEQFF.

This sequence joins TRBV5-6 and TRBJ1-2; unclear D gene. V lost 1 base and J lost 7, with 17 bases in between. The CDR3 has 15 residues. Germline V gives CDR1 SGHDT, CDR2 YYEEEE. Here the CDR3 DNA reads TGTGCCAGCAGCTTGAAGGCCAGGTTCGGTACTGGCTACACCTTC. This codes for CASSLKARFGTGYTF.

Written as DNA, the CDR3 is TGTGCCAGCAGTGAAGCCCGGGGGATAACTGAAGCTTTCTTT. Its protein product is CASSEARGITEAFF. V usage is TRBV2 and J usage is TRBJ1-1, with D tentatively TRBD1 (5 bases). Trimming pared 0 bases from V and 5 bases from J, leaving 10 bases between. Germline V gene data show CDR1 as SNHLY and CDR2 as FYNNEI. CDR3 size: 14 residues.

This chain links TRBV5-5 with TRBJ2-7; 8 nucleotides match TRBD2. This CDR3 contains 14 residues. V trimming: 4 bases; J trimming: 2 bases; junction bases outside the gene matches: 5. Germline CDR1 SGHKS, CDR2 YYEKEE (reference sequence). This CDR3 reads CASSQRESAYEQYF. The DNA for the CDR3 is TGTGCCAGCAGCCAGCGGGAGTCGGCCTACGAGCAGTACTTC.